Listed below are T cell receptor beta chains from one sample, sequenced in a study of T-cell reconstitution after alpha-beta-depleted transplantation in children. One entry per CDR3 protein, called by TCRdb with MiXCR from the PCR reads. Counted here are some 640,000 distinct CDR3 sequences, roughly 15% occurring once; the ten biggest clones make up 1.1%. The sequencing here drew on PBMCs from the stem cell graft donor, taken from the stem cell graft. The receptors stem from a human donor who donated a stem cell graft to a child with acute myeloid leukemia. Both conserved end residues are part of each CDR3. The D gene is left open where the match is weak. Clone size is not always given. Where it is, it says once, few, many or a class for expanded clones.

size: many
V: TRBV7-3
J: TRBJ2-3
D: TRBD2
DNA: TGTGCCAGCAGCTTAGGACTAGCGGGGGCCGAAGGAGATACGCAGTATTTT
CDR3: CASSLGLAGAEGDTQYF

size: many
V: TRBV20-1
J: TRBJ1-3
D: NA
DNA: TGCAGTGCTCCCCACCGCCGCAGGGGAGGAAACACCATATATTTT
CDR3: CSAPHRRRGGNTIYF

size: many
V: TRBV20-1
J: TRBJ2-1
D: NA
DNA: TGCAGTGCTAGAGTTAAGGGCTCCTACAATGAGCAGTTCTTC
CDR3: CSARVKGSYNEQFF

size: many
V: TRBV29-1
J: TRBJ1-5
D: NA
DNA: TGCAGCGTCGGTACCGGGACCCTCAATCAGCCCCAGCATTTT
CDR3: CSVGTGTLNQPQHF

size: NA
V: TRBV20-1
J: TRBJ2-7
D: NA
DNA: TGCAGTGCTGGAAGGGAAGCGTCGGACGAGCAGTACTTC
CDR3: CSAGREASDEQYF

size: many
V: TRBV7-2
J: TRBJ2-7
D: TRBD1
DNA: TGTGCCAGCAGCTTAGGGGGACAGCCGATGTACGAGCAGTACTTC
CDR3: CASSLGGQPMYEQYF

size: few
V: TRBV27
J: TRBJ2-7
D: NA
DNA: TGTGCCAGCAGTACGGAGGTGGGCGGTTCCTACGAGCAGTACTTC
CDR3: CASSTEVGGSYEQYF

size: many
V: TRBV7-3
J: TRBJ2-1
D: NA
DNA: TGTGCCAGCAGCCTCGACTGGAACAATGAGCAGTTCTTC
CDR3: CASSLDWNNEQFF

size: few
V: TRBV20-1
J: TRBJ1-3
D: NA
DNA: TGCAGTGCCGCCCCGGGCTCTGGAAACACCATATATTTT
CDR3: CSAAPGSGNTIYF

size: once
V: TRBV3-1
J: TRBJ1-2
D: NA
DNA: TGTGCCAGCAGCCAGCGATCGGCGAACTATGGCTACACCTTC
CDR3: CASSQRSANYGYTF

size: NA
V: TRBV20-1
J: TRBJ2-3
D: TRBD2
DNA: TGCAGTGCTAGCCTGACCGGACTAGCGCCCACAGATACGCAGTATTTT
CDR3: CSASLTGLAPTDTQYF

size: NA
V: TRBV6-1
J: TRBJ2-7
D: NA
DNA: TGTGCCAGCAGTCCGCTAGGGGCGGCCGCCTACGAGCAGTACTTC
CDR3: CASSPLGAAAYEQYF

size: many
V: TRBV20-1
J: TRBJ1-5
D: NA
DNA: TGCAGTGCTAGAGACTACCGGAAAGATCGCAATCAGCCCCAGCATTTT
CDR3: CSARDYRKDRNQPQHF

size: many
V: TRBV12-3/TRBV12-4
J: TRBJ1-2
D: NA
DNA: TGTGCCAGCACCAGGAGTATGAGGGGCCTCTATGGCTACACCTTC
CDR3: CASTRSMRGLYGYTF

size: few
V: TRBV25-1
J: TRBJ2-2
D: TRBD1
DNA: TGTGCCAGCAGTACCGCCCGACAGGGGAACACCGGGGAGCTGTTTTTT
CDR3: CASSTARQGNTGELFF

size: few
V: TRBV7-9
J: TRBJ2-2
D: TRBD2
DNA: TGTGCCAGCAGCCCGACTAGCGGGGGGCCGTGGACCGGGGAGCTGTTTTTT
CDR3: CASSPTSGGPWTGELFF

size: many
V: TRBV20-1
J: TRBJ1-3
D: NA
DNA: TGCAGTGCTAGAGTCCAGGGGTACTCTGGAAACACCATATATTTT
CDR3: CSARVQGYSGNTIYF

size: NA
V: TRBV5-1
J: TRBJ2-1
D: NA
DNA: TGCGCCAGCAGCTTGGCCGTAGGAGGCTACAATGAGCAGTTCTTC
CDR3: CASSLAVGGYNEQFF

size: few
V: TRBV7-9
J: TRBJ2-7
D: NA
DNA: TGTGCCAGCACCGAGTTACAGGGATACTACGAGCAGTACTTC
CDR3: CASTELQGYYEQYF

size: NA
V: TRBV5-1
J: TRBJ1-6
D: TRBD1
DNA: TGCGCCAGCAGCTTGGAAGGACAGGGGTCTTCACCCCTCCACTTT
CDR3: CASSLEGQGSSPLHF

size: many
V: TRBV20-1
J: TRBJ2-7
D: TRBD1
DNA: TGCAGTGCCTTCCGGGACAGGGGGACCTACGAGCAGTACTTC
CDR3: CSAFRDRGTYEQYF

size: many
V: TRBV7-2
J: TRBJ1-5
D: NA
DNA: TGTGCCAGCAGCTGGGCGGACGGGACCAATCAGCCCCAGCATTTT
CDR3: CASSWADGTNQPQHF

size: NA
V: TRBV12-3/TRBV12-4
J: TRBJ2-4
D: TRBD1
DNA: TGTGCCAGCAGTCGACAGGGCGATGGGGCCAAAAACATTCAGTACTTC
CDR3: CASSRQGDGAKNIQYF

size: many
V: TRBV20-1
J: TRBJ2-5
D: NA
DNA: TGCAGTGCTAGAACCGCCGGGACTCGGGAGTACCAAGAGACCCAGTACTTC
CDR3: CSARTAGTREYQETQYF

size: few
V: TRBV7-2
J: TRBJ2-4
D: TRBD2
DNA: TGTGCCAGCAGGCTAGCGGGGGGGCCTGAAAACATTCAGTACTTC
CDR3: CASRLAGGPENIQYF

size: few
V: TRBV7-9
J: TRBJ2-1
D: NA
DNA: TGTGCCAGCAGCTCCCTAGACTATGGGGGGACCAATGAGCAGTTCTTC
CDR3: CASSSLDYGGTNEQFF

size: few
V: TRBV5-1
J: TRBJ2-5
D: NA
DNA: TGCGCCAGTTGCCCCCAACAGCCTCCGGAGACCCAGTACTTC
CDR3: CASCPQQPPETQYF

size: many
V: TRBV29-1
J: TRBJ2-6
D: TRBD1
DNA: TGCAGCTTCCGGGACAGGGAACCAGGGGCCAACGTCCTGACTTTC
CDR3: CSFRDREPGANVLTF

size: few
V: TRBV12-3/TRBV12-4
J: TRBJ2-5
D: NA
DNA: TGTGCCAGCAGTTTAAACAACCAAGAGACCCAGTACTTC
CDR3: CASSLNNQETQYF

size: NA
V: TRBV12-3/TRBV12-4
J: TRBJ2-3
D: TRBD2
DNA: TGTGCCAGCAGTCAGCAGCGGGGTGGCGCAGATACGCAGTATTTT
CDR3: CASSQQRGGADTQYF

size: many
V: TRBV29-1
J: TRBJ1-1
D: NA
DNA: TGCAGCGTTGCCCTACTGGACAGGAACACTGAAGCTTTCTTT
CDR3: CSVALLDRNTEAFF

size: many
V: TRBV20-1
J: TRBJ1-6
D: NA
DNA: TGCAGTGCTATAATTCCGGAAGAGGGGAATTCACCCCTCCACTTT
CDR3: CSAIIPEEGNSPLHF

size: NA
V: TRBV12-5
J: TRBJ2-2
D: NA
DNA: TGTGCTAGTGGTTTGGTATGGGAGCGGGCGGACTACGCCGGGGAGCTGTTTTTT
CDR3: CASGLVWERADYAGELFF

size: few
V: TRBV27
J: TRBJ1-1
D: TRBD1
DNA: TGTGCCAGCAGTTTGAGACAGGGGCGGAGCACTGAAGCTTTCTTT
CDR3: CASSLRQGRSTEAFF

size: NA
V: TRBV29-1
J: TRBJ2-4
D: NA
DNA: TGCAGCGTCGGGTGGGACAAAAACATTCAGTACTTC
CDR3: CSVGWDKNIQYF

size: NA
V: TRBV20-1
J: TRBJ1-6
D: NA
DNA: TGCAGTGCTAGAGGTCAGAGCTCCTATAATTCACCCCTCCACTTT
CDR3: CSARGQSSYNSPLHF

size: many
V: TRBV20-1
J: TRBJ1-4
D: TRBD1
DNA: TGCAGTGCTAGAGGACAGGGGAGGGCAACTAATGAAAAACTGTTTTTT
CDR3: CSARGQGRATNEKLFF

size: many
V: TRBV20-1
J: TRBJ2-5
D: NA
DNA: TGCAGTGCTAGACGGAATCAAGAGACCCAGTACTTC
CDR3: CSARRNQETQYF

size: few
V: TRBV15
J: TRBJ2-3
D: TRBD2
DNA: TGTGCCACCAGCAGAGATTTAGCGGGGCTCACAGATACGCAGTATTTT
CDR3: CATSRDLAGLTDTQYF

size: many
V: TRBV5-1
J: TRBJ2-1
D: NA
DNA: TGCGCCAGCAGCCCCGGAAGTAGGGGCGATGAGCAGTTCTTC
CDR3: CASSPGSRGDEQFF